Detailed here is one T cell receptor beta chain. The table came from immunoSEQ multiplex PCR; TCRdb's copy has only in-frame clones and leaves some out. In the table there are fewer than 250,000 clones, approximately 88% of which are singletons. The sample is drawn from a study of blood T cell repertoires in COVID-19. The CDR3 has 14 amino acids. CDR1 is MNHEY and CDR2 is SVGAGI in the germline V gene. The V end lost 8 bases, the J end lost 7 bases, and 18 bases lay between the germline ends. This sequence was found in a woman between 25 and 40 years old who had been exposed to COVID-19. The specimen sequenced was PBMCs or T cells enriched from blood (not recorded which). The chain links TRBV6-5 to TRBJ1-5; D is possibly TRBD1 (5 bases). CDR3 nucleotides: TGTGCCAGCGGAAACGAGAGGGGAGGCCAGCCCCAGCATTTT. Encoded protein: CASGNERGGQPQHF.